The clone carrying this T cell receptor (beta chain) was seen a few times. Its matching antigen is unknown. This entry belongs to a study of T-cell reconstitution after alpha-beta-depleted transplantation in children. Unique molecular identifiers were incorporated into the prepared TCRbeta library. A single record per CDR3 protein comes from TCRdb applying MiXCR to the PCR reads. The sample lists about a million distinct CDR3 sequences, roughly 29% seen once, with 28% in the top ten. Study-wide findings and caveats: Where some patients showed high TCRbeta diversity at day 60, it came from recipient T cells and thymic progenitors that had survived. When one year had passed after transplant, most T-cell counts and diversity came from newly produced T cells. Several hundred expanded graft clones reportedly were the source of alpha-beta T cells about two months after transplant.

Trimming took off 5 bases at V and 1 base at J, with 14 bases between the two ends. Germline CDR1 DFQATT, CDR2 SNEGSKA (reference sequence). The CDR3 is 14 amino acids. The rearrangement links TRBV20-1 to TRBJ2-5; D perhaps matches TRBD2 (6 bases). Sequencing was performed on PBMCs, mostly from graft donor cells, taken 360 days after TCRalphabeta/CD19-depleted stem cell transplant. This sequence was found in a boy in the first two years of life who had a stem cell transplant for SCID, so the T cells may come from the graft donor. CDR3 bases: TGCAGTGCTGGTCCCCCGGGACTCCAAGAGACCCAGTACTTC. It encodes CSAGPPGLQETQYF.